This T cell receptor beta chain is from a study of cytomegalovirus exposure and HLA in healthy donors. Germline CDR1 SGHAT, CDR2 FQNNGV. CDR3 length: 12 residues. V was clipped by 5 bases and J by 7 bases, with 10 bases between them. Generated by immunoSEQ multiplex PCR, the TCRdb table keeps only in-frame clones and is missing some. The sample contains approximately 100,000 clones, 80% to 95% of which appear only once. This chain connects TRBV11-2 to TRBJ2-3; D remains ambiguous. The source is a woman aged 30 to 39 in good health and CMV-seropositive. Material for sequencing was PBMCs. The CDR3 DNA is TGTGCCAGCAGCCTCGGTCCCAATACGCAGTATTTT. Its translation: CASSLGPNTQYF.